A single sample gave rise to the 16 T cell receptor beta chains below, sequenced in a study of human T cells and chemical hapten exposure. The time point denotes: pre-sensitization, week 0. Specified treatment: therapeutic diphenylcyclopropenone sensitization with weekly scalp DPC. From the RACE reads, TCRdb called clonotypes with MiXCR, one entry per CDR3 protein. The table lists about 120,000 distinct CDR3 sequences, approximately 15% of them singletons, with around 2.7% in the top ten. The material sequenced was whole blood, taken in connection with sensitization to the hapten diphenylcyclopropenone (DPC). All receptors derive from a woman younger than 30 with alopecia areata. Some clones in this sample may be carry-over from other donors' samples.

This chain joins TRBV12-3 or TRBV12-4 and TRBJ2-5; TRBD1 aligns across 10 bases. This CDR3 is 16 amino acids long. V dropped 3 bases and J dropped 4; count of bases not matched to a gene: 8. For the CDR3, the DNA is TGTGCCAGCAGTTTTGTGAGGACAGGGGGGCGAGAGACCCAGTACTTC. This translates into CASSFVRTGGRETQYF.

The rearrangement links TRBV7-9 to TRBJ2-1, with TRBD2 matching 7 bases. Trimming cost V 2 bases and J 5 bases; bases outside gene matches: 18. The CDR3 spans 19 residues. Germline V lookup: CDR1 SEHNR, CDR2 FQNEAQ (reference sequence). CDR3 amino acids: CASSLSYQGLKSGNNEQFF. The DNA for the CDR3 is TGTGCCAGCAGCTTATCATACCAGGGACTAAAGTCAGGGAACAATGAGCAGTTCTTC.

The rearrangement uses TRBV7-6 and TRBJ2-2; D is undetermined. V lost 5 bases and J lost 4, with 8 bases in between. Germline assignment: CDR1 SGHVS and CDR2 FNYEAQ. CDR3 length equals 13 residues. CDR3 amino acids: CASSPLGTGELFF. The CDR3 nucleotides are TGTGCCAGCAGCCCCCTAGGCACCGGGGAGCTGTTTTTT.

The sample holds a few counts of this clonotype. The chain has TRBV15 and TRBJ2-1, with D tentatively TRBD2 (6 bases). Trimming cost V 6 bases and J 2 bases, with 11 bases left between them. Germline CDR1 LNHNV, CDR2 YYDKDF (reference sequence). CDR3 length equals 14 residues. The CDR3 DNA is TGTGCCACCAGTCCGGGACTCACCTACAATGAGCAGTTCTTC. Residues: CATSPGLTYNEQFF.

This chain links TRBV18 with TRBJ1-1; perhaps TRBD1 as D (6 bases). CDR1 and CDR2 from the germline V gene are KGHSH and LQKENI. Trimming left V 5 bases short and J 0 bases short, with 16 bases between. The CDR3 sequence is 16 residues long. CDR3 DNA: TGTGCCAGCTCAGTCCAGGGGAACGGCATGAACACTGAAGCTTTCTTT. This sequence encodes CASSVQGNGMNTEAFF.

V and J are TRBV5-1 and TRBJ2-7, with TRBD1 matching over 10 bases. Germline trimming cut 3 bases from V and 9 bases from J; bases unmatched to any gene: 9. The germline CDR1 and CDR2 sequences are SGHRS and YFSETQ. This CDR3 region has 14 residues. CDR3 sequence reads: CASSSPGQGPGQYF. DNA of the CDR3: TGCGCCAGCAGCTCGCCGGGACAGGGGCCCGGGCAGTACTTC.

Comments on this clonotype: Since a much larger clone is just one base distant, this may be a read error. V is TRBV7-2 and J is TRBJ1-6, with D unclear. The CDR3 runs 14 residues. V was cut by 5 bases and J by 2 bases, with 7 bases left in between. The germline CDR1 and CDR2 sequences are SGHTA and FQGNSA. The CDR3 loop reads CASSPATYNSPLHF. DNA of the CDR3: TGTGCCAGCAGCCCGGCTACCTATAATTCACCCCTCCACTTT. Supplemented by reference TRBV7-2 and TRBJ1-6, the full variable domain reads GAGVSQSPSNKVTEKGKDVELRCDPISGHTALYWYRQSLGQGLEFLIYFQGNSAPDKSGLPSDRFSAERTGGSVSTLTIQRTQQEDSAVYLCASSPATYNSPLHFGNGTRLTVT.

The chain is built from TRBV20-1 and TRBJ2-3; 9 bases align to TRBD2. The CDR3 covers 16 residues. Germline lookup yields CDR1 DFQATT and CDR2 SNEGSKA (reference sequence). V dropped 3 bases and J dropped 10; count of bases not matched to a gene: 17. CDR3 sequence (DNA): TGCAGTGCTAGGGTCACCTCCGCGGGGGGGCCTCGGGCGCAGTATTTT. Protein: CSARVTSAGGPRAQYF.

CDR3 DNA: TGTGCCAGCAGTCCTTTGGACAGAAACGGGGAGCTGTTTTTT. Translating it yields CASSPLDRNGELFF. The V and J genes are TRBV6-5 and TRBJ2-2; possible D gene TRBD1, 6 bases. Trimming pared 5 bases from V and 7 bases from J, leaving 14 bases between. Germline V gives CDR1 MNHEY, CDR2 SVGAGI. This CDR3 has 14 residues.

This clonotype was seen ten or more times. This chain uses TRBV4-1 with TRBJ2-7; tentatively, D is TRBD1 or TRBD2 (5 bases each). The CDR3 covers 15 residues. Germline V gene data show CDR1 as MGHRA and CDR2 as YSYEKL. V was cut by 5 bases and J by 0 bases, with 14 bases left in between. The DNA of the CDR3 is TGCGCCAGCAGCGCCGGGCCGGGGCCCTCCTACGAGCAGTACTTC. It codes for CASSAGPGPSYEQYF.

The chain carries TRBV20-1 and TRBJ2-7; TRBD1 matches 11 bases. J was trimmed by 3 bases and V by 1 base; bases with no gene match: 2. Per germline, CDR1 DFQATT and CDR2 SNEGSKA (reference sequence). This CDR3 region has 14 residues. The CDR3 protein is CSARAGTGGYEQYF. The CDR3 coding sequence is TGCAGTGCTAGAGCCGGGACAGGGGGCTACGAGCAGTACTTC.

The genes are TRBV6-5 and TRBJ1-1; no clear D gene. The V gene's germline CDR1 is MNHEY and CDR2 SVGAGI. This CDR3 spans 11 amino acids. Trimming removed 8 bases from V and 2 bases from J, with 6 bases in between. The CDR3 protein is CASGGNTEAFF. DNA for the CDR3: TGTGCCAGCGGTGGAAACACTGAAGCTTTCTTT.

The rearrangement joins TRBV12-3 or TRBV12-4 to TRBJ1-2, with 7 positions matching TRBD1. With V trimmed by 6 bases and J by 2 bases, 9 bases remained unmatched. The CDR3 is 15 residues long. The CDR3 bases are TGTGCCAGCAGCCCTGGGACAGCCTGGAACTATGGCTACACCTTC. This sequence encodes CASSPGTAWNYGYTF.

This clonotype has ten or more counts. This chain joins TRBV5-1 and TRBJ1-2, with D possibly matching TRBD1 (6 bases). CDR1 and CDR2 from the germline V gene are SGHRS and YFSETQ. V dropped 4 bases and J dropped 4 bases, with 8 bases sitting between them. This CDR3 region has 12 residues. In DNA, the CDR3 is TGCGCCAGCAGCCGGGACACCTATGGCTACACCTTC. Amino acid sequence: CASSRDTYGYTF.

This clonotype was recorded a few times. The chain recombines TRBV28 with TRBJ2-7; the match to TRBD1 covers 8 bases. The J segment lost 4 bases and the V segment lost 5 bases, leaving 10 bases of the junction unmatched. Per the germline V gene, CDR1 is MDHEN and CDR2 is SYDVKM. The CDR3 is 15 residues long. The CDR3 DNA is TGTGCCAGCAGTCCCGGACAGGGAAGGCTGTACGAGCAGTACTTC. It codes for CASSPGQGRLYEQYF. Together with reference TRBV28 and TRBJ2-7, the CDR3 gives the full variable domain: DVKVTQSSRYLVKRTGEKVFLECVQDMDHENMFWYRQDPGLGLRLIYFSYDVKMKEKGDIPEGYSVSREKKERFSLILESASTNQTSMYLCASSPGQGRLYEQYFGPGTRLTVT.

This clonotype was counted many times. This chain links TRBV20-1 with TRBJ1-6, with 10 nucleotides matching TRBD1. Germline CDR1 DFQATT, CDR2 SNEGSKA (reference sequence). The CDR3 spans 16 residues. V dropped 0 bases and J dropped 6; count of bases not matched to a gene: 5. The CDR3: CSAREDRGLGNSPLHF. Written as DNA, the CDR3 is TGCAGTGCTAGAGAAGACAGGGGGCTGGGTAATTCACCCCTCCACTTT.